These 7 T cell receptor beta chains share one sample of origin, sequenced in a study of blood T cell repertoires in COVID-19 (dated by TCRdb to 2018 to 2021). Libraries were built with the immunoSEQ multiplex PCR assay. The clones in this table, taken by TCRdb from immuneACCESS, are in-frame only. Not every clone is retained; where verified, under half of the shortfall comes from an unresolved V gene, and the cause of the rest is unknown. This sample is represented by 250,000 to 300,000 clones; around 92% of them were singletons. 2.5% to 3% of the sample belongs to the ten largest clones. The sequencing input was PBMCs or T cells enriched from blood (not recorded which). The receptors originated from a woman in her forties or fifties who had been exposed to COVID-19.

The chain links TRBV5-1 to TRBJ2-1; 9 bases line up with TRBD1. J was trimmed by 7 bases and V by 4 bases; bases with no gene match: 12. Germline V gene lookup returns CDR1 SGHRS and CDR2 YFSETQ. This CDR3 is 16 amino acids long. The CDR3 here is CASSHLAGQGRNEQFF. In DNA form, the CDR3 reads TGCGCCAGCAGCCATCTCGCGGGACAGGGTCGTAATGAGCAGTTCTTC.

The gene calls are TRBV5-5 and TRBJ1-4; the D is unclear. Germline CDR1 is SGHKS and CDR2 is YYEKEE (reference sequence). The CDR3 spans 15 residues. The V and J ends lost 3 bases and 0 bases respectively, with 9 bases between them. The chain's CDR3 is CASSSEHATNEKLFF. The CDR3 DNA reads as TGTGCCAGCAGCTCTGAACATGCAACTAATGAAAAACTGTTTTTT. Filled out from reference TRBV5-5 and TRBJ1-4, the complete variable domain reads DAGVTQSPTHLIKTRGQQVTLRCSPISGHKSVSWYQQVLGQGPQFIFQYYEKEERGRGNFPDRFSARQFPNYSSELNVNALLLGDSALYLCASSSEHATNEKLFFGSGTQLSVL.

The CDR3 reads CASSPARTANYGYTF. The CDR3 DNA reads as TGTGCCAGCAGCCCCGCGCGAACGGCTAACTATGGCTACACCTTC. J is TRBJ1-2 and V is TRBV7-2; no firm D call. With 5 bases removed from V and 0 bases from J, the gap between germline ends came to 13 bases. CDR3 length: 15 amino acids. Germline lookup yields CDR1 SGHTA and CDR2 FQGNSA.

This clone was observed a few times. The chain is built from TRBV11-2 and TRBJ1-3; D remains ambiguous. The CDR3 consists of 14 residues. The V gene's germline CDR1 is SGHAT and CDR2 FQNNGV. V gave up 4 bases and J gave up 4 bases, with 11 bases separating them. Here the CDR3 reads CASSYRSDGNTIYF. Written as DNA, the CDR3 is TGTGCCAGCAGCTACAGATCCGACGGAAACACCATATATTTT.

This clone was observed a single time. CDR3 bases: TGTGCCAGCTCCCTCGCGCCCACAGATACGCAGTATTTT. This translates into CASSLAPTDTQYF. The gene calls are TRBV18 and TRBJ2-3, with no clear D. V was trimmed by 6 bases and J by 2 bases, leaving 9 bases between them. Germline loops: CDR1 KGHSH, CDR2 LQKENI. The CDR3 contains 13 residues. Looking up the rest from reference TRBV18 and TRBJ2-3 gives the full variable domain: NAGVMQNPRHLVRRRGQEARLRCSPMKGHSHVYWYRQLPEEGLKFMVYLQKENIIDESGMPKERFSAEFPKEGPSILRIQQVVRGDSAAYFCASSLAPTDTQYFGPGTRLTVL.

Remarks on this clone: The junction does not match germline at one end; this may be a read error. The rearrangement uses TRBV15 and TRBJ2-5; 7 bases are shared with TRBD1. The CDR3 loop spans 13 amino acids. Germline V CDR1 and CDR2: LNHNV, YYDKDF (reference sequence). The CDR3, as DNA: TGTGCCACCAGGAGAGGACAGGTAGAGACCCAGTACTTC. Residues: CATRRGQVETQYF.

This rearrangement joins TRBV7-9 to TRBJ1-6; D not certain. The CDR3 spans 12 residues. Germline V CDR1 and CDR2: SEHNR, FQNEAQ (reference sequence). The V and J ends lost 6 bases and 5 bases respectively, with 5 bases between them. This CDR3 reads CASRRDNSPLHF. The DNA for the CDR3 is TGTGCCAGCAGGCGCGATAATTCACCCCTCCACTTT.